This T cell receptor (beta chain) was captured in a study of cytomegalovirus exposure and HLA in healthy donors. Findings and limits, study-wide: Researchers reported in a later analysis that common viral pathogens appeared linked to several top clusters.

PCR primers comprised 60 Vbeta and 13 Jbeta primers. Sequencing was performed with immunoSEQ multiplex PCR; in TCRdb, only in-frame clones are kept and a portion is missing. The sample lists 150,000 to 200,000 clones, 80% occurring once. The junction had 11 bases not matched to a gene; V was cut back by 9 bases and J by 4 bases. Germline CDR1 SGHAT, CDR2 FQDESV (reference sequence). The CDR3 is made up of 15 amino acids. With regard to this clone: Its target is unknown.

The V gene is TRBV11-1, the J gene TRBJ2-1; 8 bases map to TRBD2. This TCR derives from a woman aged 40 to 50 in good health and CMV-seronegative. Sequenced: PBMCs. DNA for the CDR3: TGTGCCAGTACATTTCGGGGGGGCAATTACAATGAGCAGTTCTTC. Residues: CASTFRGGNYNEQFF.